The 3 T cell receptor beta chains below come from one sample, sequenced in a study of blood T cell repertoires in COVID-19. Here immunoSEQ multiplex PCR was the method, and the copy in TCRdb shows in-frame clones only, minus some. The repertoire includes under 250,000 clones, around 84% of them detected once, and roughly 4.5% sits in the top ten. The material sequenced was PBMCs or T cells enriched from blood (not recorded which). Receptors originate from a man aged 25 to 40 with acute COVID-19.

V and J are TRBV5-4 and TRBJ2-3; 10 nucleotides line up with TRBD2. CDR1 is SGHNT, CDR2 YYREEE, per germline (reference sequence). The trim removed 5 bases at V and 6 bases at J, leaving 9 bases unmatched. This CDR3 is built from 15 residues. The CDR3 reads CASRHGLAAGDTQYF. CDR3 nucleotides: TGTGCCAGCAGACACGGACTAGCGGCTGGGGATACGCAGTATTTT.

The chain employs TRBV11-2 and TRBJ2-1; TRBD1 matches at 8 bases. The CDR3 sequence is 14 residues long. The V and J ends lost 5 bases and 9 bases, in that order; junction bases with no gene match: 9. In germline, CDR1 is SGHAT, CDR2 FQNNGV. The CDR3 here is CASSINTGGSEQFF. CDR3 sequence (DNA): TGTGCCAGCAGCATAAACACAGGGGGAAGTGAGCAGTTCTTC.

This chain connects TRBV14 to TRBJ2-5; 8 bases align to TRBD1. This CDR3 region has 14 residues. The germline CDR1 and CDR2 sequences are SGHDN and FVKESK. The junction had 3 bases not matched to a gene; V was cut back by 4 bases and J by 2 bases. The CDR3, as DNA: TGTGCCAGCAGCCGCCGGACAGGGCAAGAGACCCAGTACTTC. Protein product: CASSRRTGQETQYF.